These T cell receptor beta chains were read from a single sample in a study of blood T cell repertoires in COVID-19. Profiled with immunoSEQ multiplex PCR; TCRdb holds only in-frame clones, not every one. Found here are 60,000 to 95,000 clones, roughly 90% of them singletons; the top ten hold around 6.3%. The sample comprised peripheral blood. The receptors originated from a woman aged 50 to 65 with acute or convalescent COVID-19. CDR3s include the opening cysteine and the closing phenylalanine or tryptophan. D genes are given only for firm matches. Clone size appears in some rows only: once, few, many, or a class for an expanded clone.

few	TRBV5-1	TRBJ1-2	TRBD1	TGCGCCAGCAGCCCCGGGACAGATATCTATGGCTACACCTTC	CASSPGTDIYGYTF
NA	TRBV29-1	TRBJ2-2	NA	TGCAGCGCCTATCGCACCGGGGAGCTGTTTTTT	CSAYRTGELFF
NA	TRBV30	TRBJ1-5	NA	TGTGCCTGGGCGGGGGGAGGCGATCAGCCCCAGCATTTT	CAWAGGGDQPQHF
NA	TRBV6-5	TRBJ1-4	NA	TGTGCCAGCAGTTACGGAAGGGGCGTAGGTGAAAAACTGTTTTTT	CASSYGRGVGEKLFF
NA	TRBV21-1	TRBJ2-7	NA	TGTGCCAGCAGCAACGCGCTCAGGGGTAGAACTAACACCTACGAGCAGTACTTC	CASSNALRGRTNTYEQYF
NA	TRBV18	TRBJ2-7	TRBD1	TGTGCCAGCTCACCAACCGACAGGGGGGAGCAGTACTTC	CASSPTDRGEQYF
NA	TRBV6-5	TRBJ1-2	TRBD1	TGTGCCAGCAGTTACAGAGGGACAGGGAACTATGGCTACACCTTC	CASSYRGTGNYGYTF
NA	TRBV7-2	TRBJ1-5	NA	TGTGCCAGCAGCCCGGACAGTTCCAATCAGCCCCAGCATTTT	CASSPDSSNQPQHF
NA	TRBV6-5	TRBJ2-7	NA	TGTGCCAGCAGTTACAGTTTGCTCCATAGCCTCGAGCAGTACTTC	CASSYSLLHSLEQYF
NA	TRBV6-2/TRBV6-3	TRBJ1-4	NA	TGTGCCAGCAGCCCCCGAGGGAGGAACGGTGAAAAACTGTTTTTT	CASSPRGRNGEKLFF
NA	TRBV28	TRBJ2-1	TRBD2	TGTGCCAGCCGGACGGGGCTAGCGGGGGGCAATGAGCAGTTCTTC	CASRTGLAGGNEQFF
NA	TRBV2	TRBJ2-5	NA	TGTGCCACCCACCCGACTGGACTAAGACGAAACAAGGAGACCCAGTACTTC	CATHPTGLRRNKETQYF
NA	TRBV5-6	TRBJ1-2	TRBD1	TGTGCCAGCAGCGCTGGGACAGCCTATGGCTACACCTTC	CASSAGTAYGYTF
NA	TRBV7-2	TRBJ1-5	TRBD1	TGTGCCAGCAGCGCCGGACAGGGCGTCAATCAGCCCCAGCATTTT	CASSAGQGVNQPQHF
NA	TRBV7-9	TRBJ1-2	NA	TGTGCCAGCAGCTTAGCGGAGGCAGTTAACTATGGCTACACCTTC	CASSLAEAVNYGYTF
NA	TRBV7-3	TRBJ1-2	NA	TGTGCCAGCAGCGTACAGGGTTTGGCTGGCTACACCTTC	CASSVQGLAGYTF
NA	TRBV19	TRBJ1-1	TRBD1	TGTGCCAGTAGTGTCCGACAGGGCCTAACCCTGAACACTGAAGCTTTCTTT	CASSVRQGLTLNTEAFF
NA	TRBV28	TRBJ1-2	TRBD1	TGTGCCAGCAGCACTCCGGGACAGGGCAACACCTTC	CASSTPGQGNTF
NA	TRBV28	TRBJ1-1	NA	TGTGCCAGCAGCCCAGGGGCGGCTTTTTACGCTTTCTTT	CASSPGAAFYAFF
NA	TRBV11-3	TRBJ1-4	NA	TGTGCCAGCAGCCCCAATGGGGGGGGCAAGTTTGGGGAAAAACTGTTTTTT	CASSPNGGGKFGEKLFF
NA	TRBV5-1	TRBJ2-7	TRBD1	TGCGCCAGCAGCCCCGGACAGGGCTCCTACGAGCAGTACTTC	CASSPGQGSYEQYF
NA	TRBV15	TRBJ2-1	TRBD1	TGTGCCACCAGCAGAGATTGGACAGGGGCCAATGAGCAGTTCTTC	CATSRDWTGANEQFF
NA	TRBV5-4	TRBJ2-1	TRBD2	TGTGCCAGCAGCTCGCTCGTCCTAGCGGCGAGCTCCTACAATGAGCAGTTCTTC	CASSSLVLAASSYNEQFF
NA	TRBV10-3	TRBJ1-1	NA	TGTGCCGCCCGGGACAACTCGAACACTGAAGCTTTCTTT	CAARDNSNTEAFF
NA	TRBV6-2/TRBV6-3	TRBJ2-2	TRBD1	TGTGCCAGCAGTTATACCAGGGGGCGCGGCACCGGGGAGCTGTTTTTT	CASSYTRGRGTGELFF
NA	TRBV28	TRBJ2-7	TRBD1	TGTGCCAGCAGTAACAGGGGCGAGCAGTACTTC	CASSNRGEQYF
NA	TRBV24-1	TRBJ2-3	TRBD1	TGTGCCACCAGTGACGAAGGACAGGGTAGAGATACGCAGTATTTT	CATSDEGQGRDTQYF
NA	TRBV5-4	TRBJ2-1	NA	TGTGCCAGCAGCTTGGAACTTGGGGGACACAAATTCTTC	CASSLELGGHKFF
once	TRBV9	TRBJ2-7	NA	TGTGCCAGCAGCGCGGAGCTCCCGCCCTACGAGCAGTACTTC	CASSAELPPYEQYF
NA	TRBV5-6	TRBJ2-2	NA	TGTGCCAGCAGCTTAAGGGGGGGCACCGGGGAGCTGTTTTTT	CASSLRGGTGELFF
NA	TRBV28	TRBJ1-2	TRBD1	TGTGCCAGCACCCCGGGACAGGGAGTCTATGGCTACACCTTC	CASTPGQGVYGYTF
NA	TRBV6-4	TRBJ2-7	NA	TGTGCCAGCAGAGATATCTCCCAGGGTTCTGGGGCGTCGTTTTACGAGCAGTACTTC	CASRDISQGSGASFYEQYF